This T cell receptor beta chain comes out of a study of CD8+ T cells in alopecia areata. Unmatched junction bases numbered 8, after V lost 4 bases and J lost 3 bases. The CDR3 has 14 residues. Germline CDR1 reads SQVTM; CDR2 reads ANQGSEA. Treatment meaning: oral pan-JAK inhibitor, 5-10 mg twice daily. cDNA serving as the sequencing template came from extracted, reverse transcribed RNA. The assay was immunoSEQ multiplex PCR, and TCRdb's table has in-frame clones only and misses some. Among some 170,000 clones listed, roughly 58% were seen once. This chain connects TRBV29-1 to TRBJ1-1, with 7 bases aligning to TRBD1. This TCR derives from a human donor with alopecia areata. The sample was CD4+ T cells sorted from blood, taken between weeks 55 and 65, from a patient treated with tofacitinib. The CDR3 protein is CSVVGDRVDTEAFF. CDR3 sequence (DNA): TGCAGCGTTGTAGGCGACAGGGTAGACACTGAAGCTTTCTTT.